Shown below are 5 T cell receptor beta chains from a single sample sequenced in a study of cytomegalovirus exposure and HLA in healthy donors. Amplification used 60 Vbeta primers and 13 Jbeta primers. Data came from immunoSEQ multiplex PCR; TCRdb stores just in-frame clones and leaves some out. The sample lists 180,000 or so clones; 75% to 85% were seen once. The sample taken for sequencing was PBMCs. These receptors all come from a woman in her thirties in good health and CMV-seropositive.

The chain joins TRBV19 to TRBJ2-1; 8 positions match TRBD2. The CDR3 has 15 residues. Germline V gives CDR1 LNHDA, CDR2 SQIVND (reference sequence). V was clipped by 3 bases and J by 3 bases; unmatched bases: 4. The CDR3 DNA sequence: TGTGCCAGTAGTATGCGAGCGGGGGTCTACAATGAGCAGTTCTTC. It codes for CASSMRAGVYNEQFF. The full variable domain, rest sourced from reference TRBV19 and TRBJ2-1, is DGGITQSPKYLFRKEGQNVTLSCEQNLNHDAMYWYRQDPGQGLRLIYYSQIVNDFQKGDIAEGYSVSREKKESFPLTVTSAQKNPTAFYLCASSMRAGVYNEQFFGPGTRLTVL.

The J gene is TRBJ2-3, the V gene TRBV11-2, with D unclear. The CDR3 sequence is 13 residues long. V was pared by 1 base and J by 6 bases, with 8 bases between. CDR1 and CDR2 from the germline V gene are SGHAT and FQNNGV. The CDR3 loop reads CASSLGYRDTQYF. The CDR3 DNA reads TGTGCCAGCAGCTTAGGATACCGGGATACGCAGTATTTT.

This clone appeared a few times. The chain couples TRBV4-3 to TRBJ2-7; 11 nucleotides align to TRBD1. Trimming at V came to 0 bases and at J to 6 bases, leaving 13 bases not matched to a gene. The CDR3 spans 18 residues. In germline, CDR1 is LGHNA, CDR2 YSLEER. The CDR3 loop is CASSQERTSGTGGIEQYF. In DNA form, the CDR3 reads TGCGCCAGCAGCCAAGAACGGACTTCCGGGACAGGGGGTATCGAGCAGTACTTC.

The chain links TRBV10-3 to TRBJ2-7, with D possibly matching TRBD1 (7 bases). Trimming left V 2 bases short and J 2 bases short, with 22 bases between. This CDR3 has 18 residues. Per the germline V gene, CDR1 is ENHRY and CDR2 is SYGVKD. The CDR3: CAISEPKGRPGGTYEQYF. The CDR3 nucleotides are TGTGCCATCAGTGAGCCCAAGGGGCGGCCAGGGGGGACCTACGAGCAGTACTTC.

This chain connects TRBV28 to TRBJ2-1, with TRBD2 matching 15 bases. The trim removed 6 bases at V and 8 bases at J, leaving 11 bases unmatched. The CDR3 totals 17 residues. The germline gives CDR1 MDHEN, CDR2 SYDVKM. The CDR3 DNA reads as TGTGCCAGCAGCCTGGGACTAGCGGGGGGAGGGGTTTATGAGCAGTTCTTC. It translates to CASSLGLAGGGVYEQFF.